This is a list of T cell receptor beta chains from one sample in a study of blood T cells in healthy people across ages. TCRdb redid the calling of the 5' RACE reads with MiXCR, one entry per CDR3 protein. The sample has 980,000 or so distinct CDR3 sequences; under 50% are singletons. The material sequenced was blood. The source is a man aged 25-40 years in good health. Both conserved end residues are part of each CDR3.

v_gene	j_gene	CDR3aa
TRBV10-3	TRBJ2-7	CAISADDYEQYF
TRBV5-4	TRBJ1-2	CASSLGGANAYGYTF
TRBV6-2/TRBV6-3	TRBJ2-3	CASKLTASADTQYF
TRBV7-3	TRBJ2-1	CASSAQGQGYEQFF
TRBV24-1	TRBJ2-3	CATSPWGVTDTQYF
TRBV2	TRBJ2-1	CASRTDRGEQFF
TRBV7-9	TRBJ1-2	CASSLTVSRGRSYGYTF
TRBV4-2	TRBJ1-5	CASSQDPTGNQPQHF
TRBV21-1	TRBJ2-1	CASSKEGTGGTNIYNEQFF
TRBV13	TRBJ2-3	CASRTSPGQGGDTQYF
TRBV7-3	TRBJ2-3	CASSLTGGGDTQYF
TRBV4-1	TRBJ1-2	CASSQVGVYGYTF
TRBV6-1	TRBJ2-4	CASSVGLGGNIQYF
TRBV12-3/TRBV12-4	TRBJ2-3	CASSWGFTDTQYF
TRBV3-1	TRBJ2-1	CASSQVGVGYEQFF
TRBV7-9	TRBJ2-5	CASRHTQGVETQYF
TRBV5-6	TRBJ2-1	CASLELAGDVNEQFF
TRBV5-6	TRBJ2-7	CASSTKGRSYEQYF
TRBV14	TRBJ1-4	CASSEQGQLNEKLFF
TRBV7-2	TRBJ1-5	CASSLVTGAGNQPQHF
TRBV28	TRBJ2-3	CASTTLRRDGSTDTQYF
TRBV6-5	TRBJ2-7	CASSYSQSYEQYF
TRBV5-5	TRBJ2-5	CASSLKVGLAGGHQETQYF
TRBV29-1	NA	CSVGLRDEQYF
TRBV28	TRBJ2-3	CASSAPAGTFTDTQYF
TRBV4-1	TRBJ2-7	CASSQGPPGQVSYEQYF
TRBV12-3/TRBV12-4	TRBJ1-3	CASSDGSSGNTIYF
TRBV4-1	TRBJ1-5	CASSQEGVSVYSNQPQHF
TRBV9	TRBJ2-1	CASSVDSGDGEQFF
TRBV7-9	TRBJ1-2	CASSGGTALPSGYTF
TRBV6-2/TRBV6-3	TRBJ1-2	CASSYQRGLKDGYTF
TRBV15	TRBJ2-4	CATRRDGLAKNIQYF
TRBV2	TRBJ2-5	CARGEGRETQYF
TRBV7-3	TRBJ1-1	CASSLIPGDTEAFF
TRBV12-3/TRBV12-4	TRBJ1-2	CASSGQDSYGYTF
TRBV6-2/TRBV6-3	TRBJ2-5	CASRPSGFYGTQYF
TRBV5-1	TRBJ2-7	CASMDGQGTYEQYF
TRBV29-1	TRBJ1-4	CSVGEGTELFF
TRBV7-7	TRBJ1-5	CASGREKDQPQHF
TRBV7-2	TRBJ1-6	CASSLNRGGSYNSPLHF
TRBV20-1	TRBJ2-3	CSAPSGLAGVSTDTQYF
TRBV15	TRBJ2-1	CATGFLAGAYNEQFF
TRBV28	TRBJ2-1	CASSSLPVLGHQFF
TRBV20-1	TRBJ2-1	CSARDRSGGWLNEQFF
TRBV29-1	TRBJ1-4	CSVEDLRQGSFF
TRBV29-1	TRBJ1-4	CSVAGLEGNEKLFF
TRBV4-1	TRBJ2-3	CASSQEMRTPDTQYF
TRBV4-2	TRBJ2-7	CASSIPGTGGTTYEQYF
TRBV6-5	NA	CASSYSRSTKNIQYF
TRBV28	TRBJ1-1	CASTPSRFTEAFF
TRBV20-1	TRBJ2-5	CSASPPSQETQYF
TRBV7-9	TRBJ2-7	CASSLARQGRSEQYF
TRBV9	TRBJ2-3	CASSVVGRSTDTQYF
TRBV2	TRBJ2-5	CASRRDSKETQYF
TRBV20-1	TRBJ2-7	CSARSGTGGMNEQYF
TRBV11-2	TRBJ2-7	CASSLGTGGHIGEQYF